The 32 T cell receptor beta chains below come from one sample, sequenced in a study of CD8 T cells in ankylosing spondylitis (TCRdb year 2017). Libraries were built with 5' RACE. Data came from an Illumina HiSeq 2500. Through fastp at Q25 and MiXCR, TCRdb rebuilt clones from the public reads, retaining in-frame beta chains. A single entry per CDR3 protein holds the most common genes and DNA from its merged rows. The sample table lists 90,000 to 120,000 distinct CDR3 sequences, 24% of them with a count of one. 10% to 15% of the sample rests with the top ten. Sequenced: synovial fluid, either unsorted or a sorted T cell fraction (not recorded which). These TCRs come from a male donor with ankylosing spondylitis.

In its sample, this clonotype was seen a few times. This chain links TRBV5-1 with TRBJ2-5, with 7 bases fitting TRBD1. The CDR3 extends over 14 amino acids. Losses at the gene ends were 4 bases for V and 0 bases for J; bases not matched to a gene: 3. Germline V CDR1 and CDR2: SGHRS, YFSETQ. The CDR3 spells CASSLQGDQETQYF. DNA for the CDR3: TGCGCCAGCAGCCTTCAGGGGGACCAAGAGACCCAGTACTTC.

The chain recombines TRBV18 with TRBJ2-3; no firm D call. Trimming shortened V by 0 bases and J by 2 bases, and 3 bases separated the two germline ends. CDR1 is KGHSH, CDR2 LQKENI, per germline. This CDR3 has 13 residues. The CDR3 region has the DNA TGTGCCAGCTCACCACCGATCACAGATACGCAGTATTTT. Translating it yields CASSPPITDTQYF.

This clonotype was counted once. The V gene is TRBV2, the J gene TRBJ1-1, with D hard to call. The CDR3 spans 12 residues. The germline V gene encodes CDR1 SNHLY and CDR2 FYNNEI. Trimming removed 7 bases from V and 1 base from J, with 7 bases in between. The CDR3 reads CASKLGNTEAFF. The CDR3 DNA reads as TGTGCCAGCAAATTGGGGAACACTGAAGCTTTCTTT.

CDR3 nucleotides: TGTGCCAGCAGCTTGGAGCCTCGGACAGCTAACACTGAAGCTTTCTTT. Translated: CASSLEPRTANTEAFF. This chain uses TRBV7-2 with TRBJ1-1; possible D gene TRBD1, 6 bases. Trimming took off 3 bases at V and 2 bases at J, with 16 bases between the two ends. Germline CDR1 reads SGHTA; CDR2 reads FQGNSA. This CDR3 comprises 16 residues.

This clonotype was recorded at least ten times. The chain has TRBV29-1 and TRBJ1-2, with D possibly being TRBD1 (5 bases). From germline, CDR1 is SQVTM and CDR2 ANQGSEA. The V and J ends lost 3 bases and 4 bases respectively, with 15 bases between them. This CDR3 is 14 amino acids long. CDR3 DNA: TGCAGCGTTGAGTCCAGGGATGGAATCTATGGCTACACCTTC. It yields the protein CSVESRDGIYGYTF.

The V call is TRBV4-2, the J call TRBJ2-7; tentatively, D is TRBD2 (6 bases). Germline loops: CDR1 LGHNA, CDR2 YNFKEQ. This CDR3 comprises 16 residues. The V gene lost 1 base and the J gene lost 0 bases, with 13 bases spanning the gap. CDR3 sequence reads: CASSQVGGESSYEQYF. The CDR3 DNA is TGTGCCAGCAGCCAAGTAGGCGGGGAGAGCTCCTACGAGCAGTACTTC.

This clonotype was detected only a few times. This chain connects TRBV20-1 to TRBJ2-7; no definite D call. The CDR3 is made up of 12 amino acids. In germline, CDR1 is DFQATT, CDR2 SNEGSKA (reference sequence). V shed 4 bases and J shed 7 bases, with 14 bases lying between them. The CDR3 here is CSAMALAGEQYF. The CDR3 DNA sequence: TGCAGTGCTATGGCTCTGGCCGGTGAGCAGTACTTC.

This clonotype has ten or more counts. The gene calls are TRBV7-2 and TRBJ2-2; 8 nucleotides agree with TRBD2. J was trimmed by 8 bases and V by 3 bases; bases with no gene match: 5. The CDR3 has 14 residues. CDR1 and CDR2 (germline): SGHTA, FQGNSA. Written as DNA, the CDR3 is TGTGCCAGCAGCTTTATCGGGGGGGGAGGGGAGCTGTTTTTT. This encodes CASSFIGGGGELFF.

The rearrangement links TRBV20-1 to TRBJ2-3; 13 bases agree with TRBD2. Unmatched junction bases numbered 2, after V lost 5 bases and J lost 3 bases. This CDR3 spans 14 amino acids. In germline, CDR1 is DFQATT, CDR2 SNEGSKA (reference sequence). The CDR3 DNA reads TGCAGTGCTCCGACTAGCGGGAGGACAGATACGCAGTATTTT. Protein product: CSAPTSGRTDTQYF.

The chain is built from TRBV20-1 and TRBJ2-5, with D tentatively TRBD2 (5 bases). CDR3 length: 14 residues. V was trimmed by 4 bases and J by 5 bases, leaving 17 bases between them. Germline-derived CDR1 and CDR2 are DFQATT and SNEGSKA (reference sequence). The CDR3 coding sequence is TGCAGTGCTACAGCGTGGGAGAGAGGGGAGACCCAGTACTTC. This sequence encodes CSATAWERGETQYF.

This clonotype was found a few times. The V call is TRBV15, the J call TRBJ1-1; 7 nucleotides match TRBD1. The CDR3 loop spans 15 amino acids. Germline values: CDR1 LNHNV, CDR2 YYDKDF (reference sequence). Unmatched junction bases numbered 7, after V lost 2 bases and J lost 4 bases. CDR3 in amino acids: CATSRQTGLTTEAFF. As DNA, the CDR3 is TGTGCCACCAGCAGACAGACAGGGTTGACCACTGAAGCTTTCTTT.

V and J are TRBV20-1 and TRBJ2-5; TRBD2 aligns across 13 bases. The ends lost 6 bases at V and 5 bases at J; junction bases unmatched: 15. Germline assignment: CDR1 DFQATT and CDR2 SNEGSKA (reference sequence). CDR3 length equals 17 residues. The CDR3, as DNA: TGCAGTGCCGCAGTTAGTGGGGGACTAGCGGGAACGGAGACCCAGTACTTC. This codes for CSAAVSGGLAGTETQYF.

For the CDR3, the DNA is TGCGCCAGCGCCGAAATGGTGGCGGGTGGCTACACCTTC. The encoded protein is CASAEMVAGGYTF. The chain combines TRBV5-1 with TRBJ1-2, with D hard to call. With 7 bases removed from V and 7 bases from J, the gap between germline ends came to 17 bases. Per germline, CDR1 SGHRS and CDR2 YFSETQ. The CDR3 spans 13 residues.

The chain recombines TRBV11-3 with TRBJ2-3; D uncertain. Germline values: CDR1 SGHNT, CDR2 YENEEA. The ends were cut back, 1 base at V and 1 base at J, with 30 bases in the middle. The CDR3 has 22 residues. The CDR3 sequence is CASSLGATARGPLRVGTDTQYF. CDR3 DNA: TGTGCCAGCAGCTTAGGGGCAACTGCGCGCGGCCCTCTGCGAGTGGGCACAGATACGCAGTATTTT.

This chain connects TRBV24-1 to TRBJ2-3; 9 bases line up with TRBD2. J was trimmed by 6 bases and V by 2 bases; bases with no gene match: 5. CDR1 and CDR2 from the germline V gene are KGHDR and SFDVKD. This CDR3 is built from 15 residues. The CDR3 DNA sequence: TGTGCCACCAGTGATTCGCGGGAGGGCTCCGATACGCAGTATTTT. It yields the protein CATSDSREGSDTQYF.

This clonotype qualifies as medium-sized. J is TRBJ2-1 and V is TRBV14, with TRBD2 matching 10 bases. The length of the CDR3 is 15 residues. V lost 1 base to trimming and J lost 9 bases; unmatched junction nucleotides: 6. CDR1 and CDR2 (germline): SGHDN, FVKESK. CDR3 DNA sequence: TGTGCCAGCAGCCAAGTATCTAGCGGGAGAGGTGAGCAGTTCTTC. Its translation is CASSQVSSGRGEQFF.

The J gene is TRBJ2-3, the V gene TRBV19; 7 nucleotides agree with TRBD1. The germline gives CDR1 LNHDA, CDR2 SQIVND (reference sequence). The V gene end was trimmed by 5 bases and the J gene end by 0 bases; junction bases not matched to a gene: 14. The CDR3 sequence is 18 residues long. CDR3 region: CASSSPGRGRVSTDTQYF. CDR3 in DNA: TGTGCCAGTAGTTCCCCTGGCAGGGGGAGAGTTAGCACAGATACGCAGTATTTT.

This clonotype occurred many times. The CDR3 DNA sequence: TGTGCCAGCAGCCAAGATGCGGGATCGGCCGGGGAGCTGTTTTTT. It encodes CASSQDAGSAGELFF. The chain couples TRBV3-1 to TRBJ2-2, with D possibly matching TRBD2 (6 bases). V was trimmed by 0 bases and J by 6 bases, leaving 11 bases between them. Germline V lookup: CDR1 LGHDT, CDR2 YNNKEL (reference sequence). This CDR3 region has 15 residues.

Sample share makes this clonotype medium-sized (0.01 to 0.1%). The chain is built from TRBV11-2 and TRBJ1-2; 8 nucleotides match TRBD1. The V and J ends lost 5 bases and 9 bases, in that order; junction bases with no gene match: 11. This CDR3 is built from 14 residues. Germline-derived CDR1 and CDR2 are SGHAT and FQNNGV. The CDR3 DNA follows: TGTGCCAGCAGCGTCTGGACAGGGACTTCGAGCTACACCTTC. Translated, it gives CASSVWTGTSSYTF.

This clonotype came up a few times. The chain employs TRBV28 and TRBJ2-1; D gene uncertain. Trimming removed 4 bases from V and 3 bases from J, with 13 bases in between. Per the germline V gene, CDR1 is MDHEN and CDR2 is SYDVKM. The CDR3 runs 15 residues. The CDR3: CASSSLGFGYNEQFF. As DNA, the CDR3 is TGTGCCAGCAGTTCCCTGGGGTTTGGCTACAATGAGCAGTTCTTC.

This chain connects TRBV20-1 to TRBJ2-1, with TRBD2 identical over 8 bases. From germline, CDR1 is DFQATT and CDR2 SNEGSKA (reference sequence). This CDR3 is 13 amino acids long. The J segment lost 8 bases and the V segment lost 5 bases, leaving 8 bases of the junction unmatched. CDR3: CSALPGRAYEQFF. DNA of the CDR3: TGCAGTGCTCTCCCCGGGAGGGCCTATGAGCAGTTCTTC.

This clonotype appeared a few times. The CDR3 region is CASSSRSGEYV. CDR3 in DNA: TGCGCCAGCAGCTCCCGCTCCGGCGAATACGTC. The chain has TRBV5-1 and TRBJ2-7, with no clear D. V was clipped by 3 bases and J by 13 bases, with 14 bases between them. The CDR3 consists of 11 residues. The germline V gene encodes CDR1 SGHRS and CDR2 YFSETQ.

The gene calls are TRBV7-2 and TRBJ1-4; D remains unclear. V shed 2 bases and J shed 10 bases, with 14 bases lying between them. The CDR3 totals 14 residues. Germline V gene data show CDR1 as SGHTA and CDR2 as FQGNSA. In DNA form, the CDR3 reads TGTGCCAGCAGCTTAAGATCGACCGACCGAAAACTGTTTTTT. Translation: CASSLRSTDRKLFF.

This chain connects TRBV28 to TRBJ2-3; no reliable D call. Germline V gene data show CDR1 as MDHEN and CDR2 as SYDVKM. Trimming shortened V by 5 bases and J by 6 bases, and 6 bases separated the two germline ends. The CDR3 consists of 11 residues. CDR3 nucleotides: TGTGCCAGCAGTCTCCACGATACGCAGTATTTT. Encoded protein: CASSLHDTQYF. The full variable domain, in which reference TRBV28 and TRBJ2-3 provide the parts outside the CDR3, is DVKVTQSSRYLVKRTGEKVFLECVQDMDHENMFWYRQDPGLGLRLIYFSYDVKMKEKGDIPEGYSVSREKKERFSLILESASTNQTSMYLCASSLHDTQYFGPGTRLTVL.

V and J are TRBV20-1 and TRBJ2-7; tentatively, D is TRBD1 (9 bases). The V gene lost 6 bases and the J gene lost 4 bases, with 22 bases spanning the gap. CDR3 length equals 15 residues. Germline CDR1 reads DFQATT; CDR2 reads SNEGSKA (reference sequence). In DNA, the CDR3 is TGCAGTGCCGGGGGGGGACAGGGAGACATATACGAGCAGTACTTC. It specifies CSAGGGQGDIYEQYF.

The chain has TRBV20-1 and TRBJ2-7; TRBD2 agrees at 8 bases. The CDR3 sequence is 14 residues long. The germline V gene encodes CDR1 DFQATT and CDR2 SNEGSKA (reference sequence). V gave up 6 bases and J gave up 3 bases; unmatched junction bases: 10. The CDR3: CSAPRRGGVYEQYF. In DNA form, the CDR3 reads TGCAGTGCCCCGCGACGGGGGGGCGTCTACGAGCAGTACTTC.

This clonotype was seen at least ten times. The chain has TRBV5-1 and TRBJ1-5; D not certain. The CDR3 covers 14 residues. Trimming removed 0 bases from V and 7 bases from J, with 11 bases in between. Germline V gives CDR1 SGHRS, CDR2 YFSETQ. CDR3 in DNA: TGCGCCAGCAGCTTGGCCTTAGGAGAACAGCCCCAGCATTTT. It translates to CASSLALGEQPQHF.

This chain links TRBV30 with TRBJ2-3, with TRBD1 identical over 10 bases. Germline V lookup: CDR1 GTSNPN, CDR2 SVGIG (reference sequence). The CDR3 totals 14 residues. V gave up 0 bases and J gave up 5 bases; unmatched junction bases: 2. CDR3 amino acids: CAWSVGQGVDTQYF. CDR3 bases: TGTGCCTGGAGTGTAGGACAGGGGGTAGATACGCAGTATTTT.

This clonotype was counted many times. The chain is built from TRBV7-2 and TRBJ1-1; D ambiguous. Trimming removed 4 bases from V and 10 bases from J, with 19 bases in between. The CDR3 extends over 14 amino acids. Germline V gives CDR1 SGHTA, CDR2 FQGNSA. The CDR3 sequence is CASSSPGAAVRAFF. In nucleotides, the CDR3 is TGTGCCAGCAGCTCCCCCGGTGCGGCTGTGCGAGCTTTCTTT.

The rearrangement joins TRBV4-1 to TRBJ2-1; a possible D gene is TRBD2 (6 bases). Trimming shortened V by 10 bases and J by 0 bases, and 16 bases separated the two germline ends. The V gene's germline CDR1 is MGHRA and CDR2 YSYEKL. The CDR3 has 15 residues. Here the CDR3 DNA reads TGCGCCACTAAGGGGACTCCGAGCTCCTACAATGAGCAGTTCTTC. Its translation is CATKGTPSSYNEQFF.

This clonotype was seen a handful of times. This chain connects TRBV24-1 to TRBJ1-1; 10 bases agree with TRBD1. V shed 7 bases, J shed 5 bases, and the junction held 9 bases outside the gene matches. CDR3 length: 15 residues. Germline values: CDR1 KGHDR, CDR2 SFDVKD. The CDR3 DNA reads as TGTGCCACCAGGGGGACAGGGGATGGTCGAACTGAAGCTTTCTTT. Translated: CATRGTGDGRTEAFF.

V is TRBV12-3 or TRBV12-4 and J is TRBJ2-2; a possible D gene is TRBD1 (6 bases). The V end was cut by 10 bases, the J end by 4 bases, with 19 bases between. This CDR3 comprises 15 residues. The CDR3 nucleotides are TGTGCCACCAGCAAGGCAGGGGCGGGCACCGGGGAGCTGTTTTTT. Translation gives CATSKAGAGTGELFF.